A selection of T cell receptor beta chains follows, all from one sample in a study of T cells in Graves' hyperthyroidism and ophthalmopathy. TCRdb re-derived calls from the multiplex PCR reads in MiXCR, one entry per CDR3 protein. The data hold 500,000 or so distinct CDR3 sequences, with 15% to 20% observed a single time. The material sequenced was blood. The receptor set was obtained from a woman under 40 with Graves' ophthalmopathy. Both conserved end residues are part of each CDR3. Fields, in order: CDR3 length, V gene, clone size, J gene, D gene, CDR3 protein, CDR3 DNA. The D gene is left open where the match is weak. Clone sizes are given selectively: once, few, many, or a class where the clone is expanded.

>14|TRBV7-6|.|TRBJ2-7|.
CASSHNRDDYEQYF
TGTGCCAGCAGCCACAACAGGGACGACTACGAGCAGTACTTC
>14|TRBV7-2|few|TRBJ2-1|TRBD1
CATHRDRAYNEQFF
TGTGCCACTCATAGGGACAGGGCCTACAATGAGCAGTTCTTC
>12|TRBV10-1|few|TRBJ1-2|.
CASPWHFYGYTF
TGCGCCAGTCCGTGGCATTTCTATGGCTACACCTTC
>13|TRBV7-2|many|TRBJ1-1|.
CASSLSMNTEAFF
TGTGCCAGCAGCTTATCGATGAACACTGAAGCTTTCTTT
>15|TRBV6-5|many|TRBJ1-1|TRBD1
CASSYGDRENTEAFF
TGTGCCAGCAGTTATGGGGACAGAGAGAACACTGAAGCTTTCTTT
>13|TRBV30|many|TRBJ2-1|.
CAWSGGLSNEQFF
TGTGCCTGGAGTGGAGGCCTATCCAATGAGCAGTTCTTC
>12|TRBV6-2/TRBV6-3|many|TRBJ2-3|.
CASSDSPDTQYF
TGTGCCAGCAGCGACAGCCCAGATACGCAGTATTTT
>12|TRBV28|many|TRBJ2-7|.
CASSPPTGEQYF
TGTGCCAGCAGTCCACCGACGGGGGAGCAGTACTTC
>18|TRBV28|.|TRBJ2-3|TRBD2
CASSLPRTSGRAKDTQYF
TGTGCCAGCAGTTTACCTCGGACTAGCGGGAGGGCCAAAGATACGCAGTATTTT
>14|TRBV12-3/TRBV12-4|many|TRBJ2-7|.
CASSFGTASYEQYF
TGTGCCAGCAGTTTTGGGACGGCATCCTACGAGCAGTACTTC
>13|TRBV20-1|few|TRBJ2-7|.
CSAPRGLLREQYF
TGCAGTGCCCCGAGGGGACTCCTCCGGGAGCAGTACTTC
>19|TRBV4-3|.|TRBJ2-1|TRBD2
CASSQEMYRLAGESNEQFF
TGCGCCAGCAGCCAAGAAATGTATCGCCTAGCGGGAGAGAGTAATGAGCAGTTCTTC
>13|TRBV10-3|few|TRBJ1-2|TRBD1
CAIGDSTDYGYTF
TGTGCCATCGGGGACAGCACGGACTATGGCTACACCTTC
>14|TRBV11-2|many|TRBJ2-7|TRBD1
CASSVQGAVYEQYF
TGTGCCAGCAGCGTACAGGGGGCAGTCTACGAGCAGTACTTC
>12|TRBV28|many|TRBJ1-1|.
CASTAGITEAFF
TGTGCCAGCACTGCGGGTATCACTGAAGCTTTCTTT
>15|TRBV5-1|many|TRBJ2-3|.
CASSLDSRATDTQYF
TGCGCCAGCAGCTTGGACAGCAGAGCCACAGATACGCAGTATTTT
>16|TRBV6-1|few|TRBJ1-2|.
CATPVPRAPPDSGYTF
TGTGCCACCCCAGTGCCCCGGGCCCCCCCTGATTCTGGCTACACCTTC
>12|TRBV30|many|TRBJ2-7|.
CAWSKGSYEQYF
TGTGCCTGGAGTAAGGGCAGCTACGAGCAGTACTTC
>18|TRBV7-3|few|TRBJ2-2|TRBD2
CASSLTSLAGGDTGELFF
TGTGCCAGCAGCTTAACTAGTCTAGCGGGAGGGGACACCGGGGAGCTGTTTTTT
>15|TRBV4-1|.|TRBJ2-7|.
CASSQVIRGRYEQYF
TGCGCCAGCAGCCAGGTCATCAGGGGCCGGTACGAGCAGTACTTC
>15|TRBV7-2|few|TRBJ2-7|.
CASSLVKAATYEQYF
TGTGCCAGCAGCTTAGTCAAGGCGGCTACCTACGAGCAGTACTTC
>14|TRBV20-1|many|TRBJ2-1|TRBD2
CSMEREGLRNEQFF
TGCAGTATGGAGCGGGAGGGCCTACGGAATGAGCAGTTCTTC
>15|TRBV14|.|TRBJ2-2|.
CASSQGGFITGELFF
TGTGCCAGCAGCCAAGGGGGTTTCATCACCGGGGAGCTGTTTTTT
>16|TRBV4-1|.|TRBJ1-1|TRBD1
CASSQPTRTTGAEAFF
TGCGCCAGCAGCCAACCAACCCGAACTACAGGGGCTGAAGCTTTCTTT
>13|TRBV3-1|.|TRBJ1-5|.
CASSQASNQPQHF
TGTGCCAGCAGCCAAGCGTCCAATCAGCCCCAGCATTTT
>14|TRBV20-1|few|TRBJ2-7|TRBD2
CSARLAGGVYEQYF
TGCAGTGCTAGATTAGCGGGAGGGGTCTACGAGCAGTACTTC
>14|TRBV7-9|many|TRBJ2-7|TRBD1
CASSLVGGGNEQYF
TGTGCCAGCAGCTTAGTAGGGGGCGGCAACGAGCAGTACTTC